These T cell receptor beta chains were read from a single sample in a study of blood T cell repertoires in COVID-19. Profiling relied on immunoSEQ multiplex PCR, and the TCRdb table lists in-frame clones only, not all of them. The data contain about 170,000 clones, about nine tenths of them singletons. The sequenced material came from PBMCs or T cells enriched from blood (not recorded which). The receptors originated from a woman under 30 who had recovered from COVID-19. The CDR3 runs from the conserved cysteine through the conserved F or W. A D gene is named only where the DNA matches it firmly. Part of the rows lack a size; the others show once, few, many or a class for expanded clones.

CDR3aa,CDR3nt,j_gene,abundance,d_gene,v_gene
CASKRDTFSYEQYF,TGTGCCAGCAAAAGGGACACATTCTCCTACGAGCAGTACTTC,TRBJ2-7,-,-,TRBV6-4
CASRSLGTGDTEAFF,TGTGCCAGCAGATCACTCGGGACAGGGGACACTGAAGCTTTCTTT,TRBJ1-1,once,TRBD1,TRBV28
CASSLGLSYEQYF,TGTGCCAGCAGCCTGGGACTGTCTTACGAGCAGTACTTC,TRBJ2-7,-,-,TRBV12-3/TRBV12-4
CSTGTSGDTDTQYF,TGTTCTACCGGGACTAGCGGGGATACAGATACGCAGTATTTT,TRBJ2-3,-,TRBD2,TRBV10-3
CASSRAGSMTGELFF,TGTGCCAGCAGTCGGGCGGGGTCAATGACCGGGGAGCTGTTTTTT,TRBJ2-2,-,-,TRBV28
CASTRGQGAIDTQYF,TGTGCCAGCACCAGGGGACAGGGGGCAATAGATACGCAGTATTTT,TRBJ2-3,-,TRBD1,TRBV2
CASRTDTSGTYNEQFF,TGTGCCAGCAGAACCGACACTAGCGGCACCTACAATGAGCAGTTCTTC,TRBJ2-1,-,TRBD2,TRBV7-9
CASSSGGGYTF,TGTGCCAGCAGTTCGGGGGGTGGCTACACCTTC,TRBJ1-2,-,-,TRBV6-5
CAWTRQGDEQYF,TGTGCCTGGACGAGGCAGGGGGACGAGCAGTACTTC,TRBJ2-7,-,TRBD1,TRBV30
CSAAGGQGQNTDTQYF,TGCAGCGCGGCGGGGGGGCAGGGGCAAAACACAGATACGCAGTATTTT,TRBJ2-3,-,TRBD2,TRBV29-1
CASSQDGWGTGRDEQYF,TGCGCCAGCAGCCAAGACGGTTGGGGGACAGGGAGGGACGAGCAGTACTTC,TRBJ2-7,once,TRBD1,TRBV4-3
CASSQPGTGTEQYF,TGTGCCAGCAGCCAGCCTGGGACAGGGACCGAGCAGTACTTC,TRBJ2-7,once,TRBD1,TRBV3-1/TRBV3-2
CATSRDLLAGDEQFF,TGTGCCACCAGCAGAGATCTCCTAGCAGGGGATGAGCAGTTCTTC,TRBJ2-1,-,-,TRBV15
CASSYRGLAGMGADTQYF,TGTGCCAGCAGCTACAGAGGACTAGCGGGGATGGGGGCAGATACGCAGTATTTT,TRBJ2-3,-,TRBD2,TRBV7-6
CASSWTGTSQETQYF,TGCGCCAGCAGCTGGACCGGGACATCTCAAGAGACCCAGTACTTC,TRBJ2-5,-,-,TRBV5-1
CASSFDPNESTQYF,TGTGCCAGCAGCTTCGATCCAAACGAGAGTACCCAGTACTTC,TRBJ2-5,-,-,TRBV7-6